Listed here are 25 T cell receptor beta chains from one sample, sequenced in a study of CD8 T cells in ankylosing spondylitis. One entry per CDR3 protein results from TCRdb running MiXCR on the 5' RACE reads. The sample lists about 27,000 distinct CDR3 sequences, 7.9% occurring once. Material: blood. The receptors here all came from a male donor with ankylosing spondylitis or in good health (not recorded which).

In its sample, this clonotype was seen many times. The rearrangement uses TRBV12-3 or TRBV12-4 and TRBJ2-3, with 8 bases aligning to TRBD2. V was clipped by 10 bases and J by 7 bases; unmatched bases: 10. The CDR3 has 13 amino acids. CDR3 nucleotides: TGTGCCAACAATACGGGGGGGCCCTATACGCAGTATTTT. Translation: CANNTGGPYTQYF.

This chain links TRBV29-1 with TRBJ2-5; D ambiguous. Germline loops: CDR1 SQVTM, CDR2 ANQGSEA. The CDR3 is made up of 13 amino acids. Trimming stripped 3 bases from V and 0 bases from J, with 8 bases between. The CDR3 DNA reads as TGCAGCGTTGAGTTGGGGTACCAAGAGACCCAGTACTTC. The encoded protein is CSVELGYQETQYF.

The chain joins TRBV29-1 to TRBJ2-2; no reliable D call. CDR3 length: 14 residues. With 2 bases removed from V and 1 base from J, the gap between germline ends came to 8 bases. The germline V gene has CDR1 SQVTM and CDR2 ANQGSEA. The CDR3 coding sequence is TGCAGCGTTGAATCTGTAAAGAACACCGGGGAGCTGTTTTTT. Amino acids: CSVESVKNTGELFF.

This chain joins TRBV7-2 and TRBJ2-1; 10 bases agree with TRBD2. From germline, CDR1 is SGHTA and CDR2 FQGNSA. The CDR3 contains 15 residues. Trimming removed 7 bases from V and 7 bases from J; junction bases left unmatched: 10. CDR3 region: CASTEGQREGNEQFF. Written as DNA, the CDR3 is TGTGCCAGCACTGAGGGCCAGCGGGAGGGTAATGAGCAGTTCTTC.

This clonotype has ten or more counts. CDR3 amino acids: CASSLVAGQYNEQFF. The DNA of the CDR3 is TGTGCCAGCAGCTTAGTTGCGGGGCAGTACAATGAGCAGTTCTTC. This chain uses TRBV7-2 with TRBJ2-1, with a possible D match to TRBD2 (6 bases). The CDR3 contains 15 residues. The V gene's germline CDR1 is SGHTA and CDR2 FQGNSA. Between the trimmed V and J ends, which lost 1 base and 4 bases, there was a span of 11 bases.

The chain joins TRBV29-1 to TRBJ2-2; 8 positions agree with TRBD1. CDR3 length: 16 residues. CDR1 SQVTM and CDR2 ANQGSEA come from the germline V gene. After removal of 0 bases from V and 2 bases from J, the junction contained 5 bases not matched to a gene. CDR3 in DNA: TGCAGCGTTGAAGATCCGCAGGGGGCTAACACCGGGGAGCTGTTTTTT. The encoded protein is CSVEDPQGANTGELFF.

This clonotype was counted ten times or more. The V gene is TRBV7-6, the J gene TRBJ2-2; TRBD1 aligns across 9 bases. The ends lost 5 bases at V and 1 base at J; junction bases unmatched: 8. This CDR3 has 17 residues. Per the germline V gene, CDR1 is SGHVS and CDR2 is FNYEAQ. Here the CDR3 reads CASSPRTGVMNTGELFF. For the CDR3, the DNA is TGTGCCAGCAGCCCCAGGACAGGGGTAATGAACACCGGGGAGCTGTTTTTT.

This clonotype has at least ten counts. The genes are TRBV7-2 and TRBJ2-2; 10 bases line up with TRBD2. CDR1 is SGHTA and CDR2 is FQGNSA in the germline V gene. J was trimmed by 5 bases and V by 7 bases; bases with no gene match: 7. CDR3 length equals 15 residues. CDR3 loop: CASTVAGGGTGELFF. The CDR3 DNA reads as TGTGCCAGCACCGTAGCGGGGGGTGGTACCGGGGAGCTGTTTTTT.

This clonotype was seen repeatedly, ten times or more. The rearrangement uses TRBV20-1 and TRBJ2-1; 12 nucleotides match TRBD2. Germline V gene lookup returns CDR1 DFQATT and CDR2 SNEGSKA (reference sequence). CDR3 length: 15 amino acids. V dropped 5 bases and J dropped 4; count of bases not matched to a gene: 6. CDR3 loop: CSASNLAGGYNEQFF. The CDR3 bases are TGCAGTGCTTCAAATCTAGCGGGGGGGTACAATGAGCAGTTCTTC.

The CDR3 nucleotides are TGCAGTGCTAGAGTGACAGGAGGCCCGCAGTATTTT. Amino acid sequence: CSARVTGGPQYF. This rearrangement joins TRBV20-1 to TRBJ2-3, with a possible D match to TRBD1 (6 bases). Germline V gives CDR1 DFQATT, CDR2 SNEGSKA (reference sequence). CDR3 length equals 12 residues. Trimming took off 1 base at V and 10 bases at J, with 12 bases between the two ends.

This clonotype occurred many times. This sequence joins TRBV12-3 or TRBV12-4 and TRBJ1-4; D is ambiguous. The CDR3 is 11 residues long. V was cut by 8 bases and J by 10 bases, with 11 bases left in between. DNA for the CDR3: TGTGCCAGCGGCACTGTGGGAAAACTGTTTTTT. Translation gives CASGTVGKLFF.

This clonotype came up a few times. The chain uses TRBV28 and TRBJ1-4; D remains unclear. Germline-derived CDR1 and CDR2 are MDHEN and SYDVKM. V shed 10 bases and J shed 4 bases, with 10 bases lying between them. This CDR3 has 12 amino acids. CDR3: CATRSLNEKLFF. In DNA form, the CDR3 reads TGTGCCACTCGGAGCCTTAATGAAAAACTGTTTTTT.

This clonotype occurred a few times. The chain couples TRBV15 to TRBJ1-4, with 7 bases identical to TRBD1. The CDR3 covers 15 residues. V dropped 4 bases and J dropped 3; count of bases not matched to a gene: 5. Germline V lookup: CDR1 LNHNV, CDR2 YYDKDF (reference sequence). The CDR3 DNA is TGTGCCACCAGCAAGTCAGGACAGGCTAATGAAAAACTGTTTTTT. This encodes CATSKSGQANEKLFF.

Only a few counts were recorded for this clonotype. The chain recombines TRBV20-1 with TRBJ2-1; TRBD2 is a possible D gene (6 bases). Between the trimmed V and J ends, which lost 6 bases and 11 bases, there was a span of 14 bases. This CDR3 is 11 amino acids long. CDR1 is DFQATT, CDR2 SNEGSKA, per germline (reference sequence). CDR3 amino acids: CSAPGGEQQFF. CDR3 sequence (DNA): TGCAGTGCCCCCGGGGGAGAACAGCAGTTCTTC.

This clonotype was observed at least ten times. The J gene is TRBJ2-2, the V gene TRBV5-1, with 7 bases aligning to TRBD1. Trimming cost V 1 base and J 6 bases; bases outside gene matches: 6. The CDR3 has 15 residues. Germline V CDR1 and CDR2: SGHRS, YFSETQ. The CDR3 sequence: CASSLLTGDPGELFF. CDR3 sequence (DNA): TGCGCCAGCAGCTTGCTTACAGGGGATCCCGGGGAGCTGTTTTTT. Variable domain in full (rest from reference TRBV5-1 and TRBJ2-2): KAGVTQTPRYLIKTRGQQVTLSCSPISGHRSVSWYQQTPGQGLQFLFEYFSETQRNKGNFPGRFSGRQFSNSRSEMNVSTLELGDSALYLCASSLLTGDPGELFFGEGSRLTVL.

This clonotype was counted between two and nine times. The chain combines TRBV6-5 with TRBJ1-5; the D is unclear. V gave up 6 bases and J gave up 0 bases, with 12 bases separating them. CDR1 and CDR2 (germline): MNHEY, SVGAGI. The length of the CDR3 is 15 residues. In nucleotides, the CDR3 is TGTGCCAGCAGCCCCCTGTCCAGTAGCAATCAGCCCCAGCATTTT. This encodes CASSPLSSSNQPQHF.

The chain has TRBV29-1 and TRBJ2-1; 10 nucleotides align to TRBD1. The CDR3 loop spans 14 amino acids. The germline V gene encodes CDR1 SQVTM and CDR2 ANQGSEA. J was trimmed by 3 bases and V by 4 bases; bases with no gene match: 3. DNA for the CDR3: TGCAGCGTTGCCGGGACAGGGGTCTACAATGAGCAGTTCTTC. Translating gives CSVAGTGVYNEQFF.

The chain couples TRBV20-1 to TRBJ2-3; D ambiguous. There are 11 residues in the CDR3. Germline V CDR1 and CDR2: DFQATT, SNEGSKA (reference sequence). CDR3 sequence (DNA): TGCAGCCGGGTAATCACAGATACGCAGTATTTT. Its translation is CSRVITDTQYF.

The CDR3 reads CASSLGGGAIEQYV. CDR3 coding DNA: TGTGCCAGCAGCTTAGGCGGGGGGGCCATCGAGCAGTACGTC. The chain links TRBV5-4 to TRBJ2-7, with TRBD2 matching 9 bases. Germline-derived CDR1 and CDR2 are SGHNT and YYREEE (reference sequence). With V trimmed by 2 bases and J by 6 bases, 6 bases remained unmatched. There are 14 residues in the CDR3.

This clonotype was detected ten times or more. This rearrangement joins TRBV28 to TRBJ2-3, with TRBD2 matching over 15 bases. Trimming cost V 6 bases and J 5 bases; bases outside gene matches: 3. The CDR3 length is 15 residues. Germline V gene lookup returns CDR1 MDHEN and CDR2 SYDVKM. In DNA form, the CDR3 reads TGTGCCAGCAGGCGGACTAGCGGGAGGGGAGATACGCAGTATTTT. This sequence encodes CASRRTSGRGDTQYF.

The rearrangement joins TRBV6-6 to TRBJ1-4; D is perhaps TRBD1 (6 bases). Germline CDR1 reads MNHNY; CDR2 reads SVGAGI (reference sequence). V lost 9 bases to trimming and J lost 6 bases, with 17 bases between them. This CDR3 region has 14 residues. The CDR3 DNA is TGTGCCAGTCGACCGGCAGGGGCGGATGAAAAACTGTTTTTT. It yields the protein CASRPAGADEKLFF.

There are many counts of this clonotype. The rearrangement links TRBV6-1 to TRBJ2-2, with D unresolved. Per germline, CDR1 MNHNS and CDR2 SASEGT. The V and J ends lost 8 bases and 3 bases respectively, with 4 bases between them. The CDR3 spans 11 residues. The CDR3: CASRYTGELFF. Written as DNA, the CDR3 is TGTGCCAGCCGATACACCGGGGAGCTGTTTTTT.

The CDR3, as DNA: TGCGCCAGCAGCTTGAGCGCGAACACTGAAGCTTTCTTT. It encodes CASSLSANTEAFF. This sequence joins TRBV5-1 and TRBJ1-1; D is unclear. CDR1 SGHRS and CDR2 YFSETQ come from the germline V gene. Deletions cut 1 base from V and 1 base from J, with 5 bases between. There are 13 residues in the CDR3. Full variable domain (missing parts from reference TRBV5-1 and TRBJ1-1): KAGVTQTPRYLIKTRGQQVTLSCSPISGHRSVSWYQQTPGQGLQFLFEYFSETQRNKGNFPGRFSGRQFSNSRSEMNVSTLELGDSALYLCASSLSANTEAFFGQGTRLTVV.

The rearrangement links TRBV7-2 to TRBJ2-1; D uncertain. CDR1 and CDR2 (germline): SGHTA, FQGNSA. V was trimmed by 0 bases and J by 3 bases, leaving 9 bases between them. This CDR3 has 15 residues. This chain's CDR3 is CASSLAAGGYNEQFF. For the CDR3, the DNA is TGTGCCAGCAGCTTAGCGGCTGGTGGCTACAATGAGCAGTTCTTC.

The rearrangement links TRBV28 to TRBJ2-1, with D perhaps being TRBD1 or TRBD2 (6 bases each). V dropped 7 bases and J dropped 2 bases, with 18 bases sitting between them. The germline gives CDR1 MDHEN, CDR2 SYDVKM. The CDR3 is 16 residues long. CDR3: CASNEIGGTPYNEQFF. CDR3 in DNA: TGTGCCAGCAACGAAATTGGGGGGACACCCTACAATGAGCAGTTCTTC.